This paragraph covers one T cell receptor beta chain sequence. This specimen belongs to a study of blood T cell repertoires in COVID-19. Background on the study: Samples came from the United States, Italy and Spain, spanning acute and convalescent COVID-19. The analysed material was cDNA or gDNA that came from T cells, B-cell-depleted T cells, or PBMCs.

In the source study's methods: Amplification of reference gene primers was used by the study to estimate nucleated cell counts. Only in-frame clones appear in the TCRdb table, and some are missing; sequencing was by immunoSEQ multiplex PCR. The DNA was the basis for D and trimming; V, J and clone size are from that table. The table has approximately 70,000 clones, 85% seen once. This TCR came from a woman older than 75 with active or convalescent COVID-19. Sample: peripheral blood.

CDR3 nucleotide sequence: TGCGCCAGCAGTGTGGGACAGGACTACGAGCAGTACTTC. This codes for CASSVGQDYEQYF. The J gene is TRBJ2-7, the V gene TRBV5-1; 8 bases map to TRBD1. Germline CDR1 SGHRS, CDR2 YFSETQ. The junction had 4 bases not matched to a gene; V was cut back by 5 bases and J by 3 bases. This CDR3 region has 13 residues.